These 29 T cell receptor beta chains came from one sample sequenced in a study of OX40 agonist ivuxolimab in advanced cancers. Assay: immunoSEQ multiplex PCR; the TCRdb copy retains only in-frame clones and omits some. Among about 48,000 clones listed, 83% were seen once. Source: CD4+ or CD8+ T cells sorted from blood, taken in a trial of the OX40 agonist ivuxolimab. These receptors were taken from an adult with an advanced solid tumor such as melanoma, head and neck, liver or kidney cancer.

The chain joins TRBV11-2 to TRBJ1-4; 7 bases fit TRBD1. CDR3 length: 17 residues. Germline CDR1 is SGHAT and CDR2 is FQNNGV. With V trimmed by 0 bases and J by 8 bases, 12 bases remained unmatched. The CDR3 DNA reads TGTGCCAGCAGCTTAGATGACAGGGATTCGATAGGGGAAAAACTGTTTTTT. It translates to CASSLDDRDSIGEKLFF.

DNA of the CDR3: TGTGCCAGCAGCATTGTTGGGTCGAACACTGAAGCTTTCTTT. As protein: CASSIVGSNTEAFF. This chain connects TRBV11-1 to TRBJ1-1; the D is unclear. Germline CDR1 SGHAT, CDR2 FQDESV (reference sequence). This CDR3 contains 14 residues. Trimming shortened V by 5 bases and J by 1 base, and 11 bases separated the two germline ends.

The chain employs TRBV7-2 and TRBJ2-7, with TRBD1 matching 7 bases. The germline V gene encodes CDR1 SGHTA and CDR2 FQGNSA. The CDR3 has 15 residues. Trimming removed 1 base from V and 4 bases from J; junction bases left unmatched: 7. CDR3 in amino acids: CASSLGDRALYEQYF. In DNA, the CDR3 is TGTGCCAGCAGCTTAGGGGACAGAGCCCTGTACGAGCAGTACTTC.

V and J are TRBV7-9 and TRBJ2-2; 8 nucleotides match TRBD1. This CDR3 is built from 16 residues. V was pared by 3 bases and J by 4 bases, with 7 bases of the junction left unmatched. CDR1 and CDR2 (germline): SEHNR, FQNEAQ (reference sequence). CDR3 residues: CASSFFQGAATGELFF. The DNA for the CDR3 is TGTGCCAGCAGCTTCTTTCAGGGGGCGGCCACCGGGGAGCTGTTTTTT.

V is TRBV20-1 and J is TRBJ1-2, with D unresolved. The CDR3 is 8 amino acids. The germline V and J ends were trimmed by 8 bases and 6 bases, with 4 bases remaining between them. CDR1 and CDR2 from the germline V gene are DFQATT and SNEGSKA (reference sequence). CDR3 DNA sequence: TGCAGTTGGGATGGCTACACCTTC. It yields the protein CSWDGYTF.

This clone was recorded only once. The chain is built from TRBV4-1 and TRBJ2-7, with a weak D call TRBD2 (5 bases). The CDR3 runs to 14 residues. Per the germline V gene, CDR1 is MGHRA and CDR2 is YSYEKL. Trimming shortened V by 1 base and J by 5 bases, and 12 bases separated the two germline ends. CDR3 sequence (DNA): TGCGCCAGCAGCCAAGGGAAAGCGAGGGACGAGCAGTACTTC. Residues: CASSQGKARDEQYF.

CDR3 bases: TGCGCCAGCAGCATAGGGACAGGGCAGGTCGGCGATACGCAGTATTTT. Its protein product is CASSIGTGQVGDTQYF. The genes are TRBV5-1 and TRBJ2-3, with TRBD1 identical over 9 bases. The length of the CDR3 is 16 residues. CDR1 is SGHRS, CDR2 YFSETQ, per germline. After removal of 4 bases from V and 6 bases from J, the junction contained 12 bases not matched to a gene.

The chain couples TRBV10-3 to TRBJ2-7, with 12 positions matching TRBD1. Germline loops: CDR1 ENHRY, CDR2 SYGVKD. This CDR3 has 14 residues. Losses at the gene ends were 8 bases for V and 5 bases for J; bases not matched to a gene: 7. The CDR3: CAIAPGQGANEQYF. The CDR3 DNA is TGTGCCATCGCCCCGGGACAGGGGGCTAACGAGCAGTACTTC.

The chain uses TRBV4-3 and TRBJ2-7; 8 nucleotides line up with TRBD1. Germline V gene sequence: CDR1 LGHNA, CDR2 YSLEER. The CDR3 length is 14 residues. Trimming cost V 2 bases and J 7 bases; bases outside gene matches: 7. This CDR3 is CASSQQTGEYEQYF. The CDR3 region has the DNA TGCGCCAGCAGCCAACAGACAGGGGAGTATGAGCAGTACTTC.

This chain connects TRBV19 to TRBJ1-2, with a tentative D call TRBD1 (5 bases). This CDR3 is 14 amino acids long. V shed 3 bases and J shed 6 bases, with 14 bases lying between them. Germline V gives CDR1 LNHDA, CDR2 SQIVND (reference sequence). DNA of the CDR3: TGTGCCAGTAGTATGAGGGACGTTTGGGATGGCTACACCTTC. It specifies CASSMRDVWDGYTF.

The chain has TRBV12-5 and TRBJ1-6; no clear D gene. Germline V gene sequence: CDR1 LGHNT, CDR2 FRNRAP. The V end was cut by 3 bases, the J end by 0 bases, with 9 bases between. The length of the CDR3 is 16 residues. Here the CDR3 reads CASGFSRSSYNSPLHF. The CDR3 bases are TGTGCTAGTGGTTTTTCGCGGAGCTCCTATAATTCACCCCTCCACTTT.

This chain uses TRBV7-2 with TRBJ2-5; 8 bases map to TRBD2. Germline CDR1 is SGHTA and CDR2 is FQGNSA. V was clipped by 1 base and J by 1 base; unmatched bases: 2. The CDR3 totals 15 residues. The CDR3 loop is CASSLGAGVQETQYF. As DNA, the CDR3 is TGTGCCAGCAGCTTAGGAGCGGGGGTCCAAGAGACCCAGTACTTC. Filled out from reference TRBV7-2 and TRBJ2-5, the complete variable domain reads GAGVSQSPSNKVTEKGKDVELRCDPISGHTALYWYRQSLGQGLEFLIYFQGNSAPDKSGLPSDRFSAERTGGSVSTLTIQRTQQEDSAVYLCASSLGAGVQETQYFGPGTRLLVL.

The V gene is TRBV7-3, the J gene TRBJ2-7, with D unclear. V lost 3 bases, J lost 2 bases, and 11 bases lay in between. In germline, CDR1 is SGHTA, CDR2 FQGTGA. CDR3 size: 14 residues. The CDR3 is CASSFAHSTYEQYF. The CDR3 DNA reads as TGTGCCAGCAGCTTCGCCCATAGCACCTACGAGCAGTACTTC.

This clone was recorded only once. The V and J genes are TRBV6-5 and TRBJ2-3; TRBD1 aligns across 9 bases. Germline-derived CDR1 and CDR2 are MNHEY and SVGAGI. V lost 6 bases, J lost 3 bases, and 7 bases stayed unmatched. The CDR3 extends over 15 amino acids. CDR3 nucleotide sequence: TGTGCCAGCAGCTGGACAGGGGCGACGACAGATACGCAGTATTTT. Its translation is CASSWTGATTDTQYF.

Of note for this clone: The identical CDR3 is also encoded by other nucleotide sequences in the sample. CDR3 in amino acids: CASSAGYEQYF. The CDR3 region has the DNA TGTGCCAGCAGTGCAGGATACGAGCAGTACTTC. The genes are TRBV6-1 and TRBJ2-7; D is ambiguous. Germline V lookup: CDR1 MNHNS, CDR2 SASEGT. The CDR3 runs to 11 residues. V was clipped by 4 bases and J by 4 bases, with 5 bases between them.

The chain is built from TRBV7-3 and TRBJ2-3, with TRBD2 as a possible D gene (5 bases). The CDR3 contains 14 residues. Germline V gene lookup returns CDR1 SGHTA and CDR2 FQGTGA. V lost 5 bases and J 7 bases, leaving 16 bases between the germline ends. The DNA of the CDR3 is TGTGCCAGCAGCCAAGGTCCTAGCCGGAATACGCAGTATTTT. Its protein product is CASSQGPSRNTQYF. Complete variable domain (other parts from reference TRBV7-3 and TRBJ2-3): GAGVSQTPSNKVTEKGKYVELRCDPISGHTALYWYRQSLGQGPEFLIYFQGTGAADDSGLPNDRFFAVRPEGSVSTLKIQRTERGDSAVYLCASSQGPSRNTQYFGPGTRLTVL.

The genes are TRBV4-3 and TRBJ2-1, with 10 bases identical to TRBD2. The CDR3 loop spans 17 amino acids. CDR1 is LGHNA and CDR2 is YSLEER in the germline V gene. Trimming removed 1 base from V and 5 bases from J; junction bases left unmatched: 8. The CDR3 coding sequence is TGCGCCAGCAGCCAAGCACCCCGGACTAGCGGAAACAATGAGCAGTTCTTC. Amino acids: CASSQAPRTSGNNEQFF.

The chain links TRBV6-6 to TRBJ1-4; a weak D match, TRBD1 (5 bases). This CDR3 is 13 amino acids long. Germline CDR1 is MNHNY and CDR2 is SVGAGI (reference sequence). The V end lost 7 bases, the J end lost 7 bases, and 13 bases lay between the germline ends. The CDR3 nucleotides read TGTGCCAGCACCCCGGGGCGATCTGAAAAACTGTTTTTT. Translation gives CASTPGRSEKLFF.

The chain employs TRBV5-1 and TRBJ1-1, with 9 bases aligning to TRBD1. The V gene end was trimmed by 3 bases and the J gene end by 4 bases; junction bases not matched to a gene: 10. The V gene's germline CDR1 is SGHRS and CDR2 YFSETQ. This CDR3 is built from 16 residues. The CDR3 DNA is TGCGCCAGCAGCTCTACCCGGGGACAGGGTAGCACTGAAGCTTTCTTT. Translated, it gives CASSSTRGQGSTEAFF.

The CDR3 reads CASSYSGGQQPQHF. CDR3 coding DNA: TGTGCCAGCAGTTACTCGGGGGGGCAACAGCCCCAGCATTTT. The chain combines TRBV6-5 with TRBJ1-5, with D possibly TRBD1 on 6 matching bases. Germline V gene sequence: CDR1 MNHEY, CDR2 SVGAGI. CDR3 length equals 14 residues. Deletions cut 0 bases from V and 7 bases from J, with 10 bases between.

The chain joins TRBV7-2 to TRBJ1-4; D is possibly TRBD1 (6 bases). V was clipped by 5 bases and J by 2 bases, with 15 bases between them. This CDR3 is 16 amino acids long. Germline assignment: CDR1 SGHTA and CDR2 FQGNSA. The CDR3 spells CASSPHQGMTNEKLFF. The CDR3 nucleotides read TGTGCCAGCAGCCCACACCAGGGGATGACTAATGAAAAACTGTTTTTT.

This sequence joins TRBV7-9 and TRBJ1-1, with 7 bases that match TRBD1. Losses at the gene ends were 5 bases for V and 2 bases for J; bases not matched to a gene: 8. The CDR3 sequence is 15 residues long. CDR1 and CDR2 (germline): SEHNR, FQNEAQ (reference sequence). The CDR3 region has the DNA TGTGCCAGCAGCCCCAGGGGGGTTCTAAACACTGAAGCTTTCTTT. It specifies CASSPRGVLNTEAFF.

The chain links TRBV30 to TRBJ2-7; TRBD1 matches 10 bases. The germline V gene encodes CDR1 GTSNPN and CDR2 SVGIG (reference sequence). The V segment lost 2 bases and the J segment 4 bases; nucleotides outside the gene matches: 5. The CDR3 runs 14 residues. The CDR3 here is CAWSSGTGVYEQYF. In DNA form, the CDR3 reads TGTGCCTGGAGTTCCGGGACAGGGGTTTACGAGCAGTACTTC.

The genes are TRBV27 and TRBJ1-3; D gene unclear. Looked up from germline, CDR1 is MNHEY and CDR2 is SMNVEV (reference sequence). V gave up 5 bases and J gave up 0 bases, with 8 bases separating them. The CDR3 contains 14 residues. The DNA for the CDR3 is TGTGCCAGCAGTCCAGGCGGCTCTGGAAACACCATATATTTT. It encodes CASSPGGSGNTIYF.

The DNA for the CDR3 is TGCGCCAGCAGCCAAGACAGATGGAACACTGAAGCTTTCTTT. Translating it yields CASSQDRWNTEAFF. The gene calls are TRBV4-3 and TRBJ1-1, with D unclear. Trimming stripped 0 bases from V and 1 base from J, with 6 bases between. The CDR3 consists of 14 residues. CDR1 and CDR2 (germline): LGHNA, YSLEER.

The V and J genes are TRBV18 and TRBJ2-2, with D perhaps matching TRBD2 (5 bases). CDR1 is KGHSH, CDR2 LQKENI, per germline. CDR3 length equals 17 residues. Trimming pared 0 bases from V and 4 bases from J, leaving 15 bases between. CDR3 nucleotide sequence: TGTGCCAGCTCACCACCGAGTGGGAGTGGAGGCACCGGGGAGCTGTTTTTT. Translation gives CASSPPSGSGGTGELFF.

The rearrangement uses TRBV5-5 and TRBJ2-2; D possibly matches TRBD1 or TRBD2 (5 bases each). V was cut by 0 bases and J by 6 bases, with 9 bases left in between. The CDR3 length is 14 residues. Germline values: CDR1 SGHKS, CDR2 YYEKEE (reference sequence). The CDR3 sequence: CASSLVSGPGELFF. The CDR3 DNA reads TGTGCCAGCAGCTTGGTTTCGGGGCCCGGGGAGCTGTTTTTT. The variable domain in full, with the rest retrieved from reference TRBV5-5 and TRBJ2-2, is DAGVTQSPTHLIKTRGQQVTLRCSPISGHKSVSWYQQVLGQGPQFIFQYYEKEERGRGNFPDRFSARQFPNYSSELNVNALLLGDSALYLCASSLVSGPGELFFGEGSRLTVL.

This clone has only a few counts. The chain carries TRBV4-1 and TRBJ1-4; 7 bases agree with TRBD1. After removal of 3 bases from V and 10 bases from J, the junction contained 5 bases not matched to a gene. CDR1 is MGHRA, CDR2 YSYEKL, per germline. CDR3 size: 13 residues. CDR3 region: CASSHGQVGKLFF. CDR3 DNA sequence: TGCGCCAGCAGCCACGGACAGGTCGGAAAACTGTTTTTT.

In regard to this clone: Relative to the germline gene, one junction end is altered; a read error may explain this. The gene calls are TRBV7-2 and TRBJ1-2, with TRBD1 matching over 8 bases. Looked up from germline, CDR1 is SGHTA and CDR2 is FQGNSA. The CDR3 runs 13 residues. In DNA form, the CDR3 reads TGTGCCAGCAGCTTAGTCGCAGGGGGCCGGGTCAACTTC. This encodes CASSLVAGGRVNF.